This TCR beta chain originates from a study of vaccination and CD4 T cells after COVID-19. With the Oncomine TCR Beta short-read assay, DNA from cultured CD4+ T cells was sequenced. Cultured CD4+ T cells were the source of extracted genomic DNA. In TCRdb, the PCR reads were re-called with MiXCR into one record per CDR3 protein. The sample consists of roughly 20,000 distinct CDR3 sequences, roughly 44% of them appearing once. Stated treatment: roughly nine-day PBMC culture with coronavirus spike peptide pools or control peptides (ViraFEST assay). ViraFEST used peptide pools to expand antigen-specific T cells, then sequenced TCRs. The CDR3 covers 16 residues. Per germline, CDR1 LNHNV and CDR2 YYDKDF (reference sequence). As concerns this clonotype: Its antigen is not known. At one of its ends the junction is not consistent with the germline gene, which may arise from a read error.

The origin of this receptor is a human donor with COVID-19. The chain has TRBV15 and TRBJ1-5; a weak D match, TRBD1 (6 bases). Sequencing was performed on cultured CD4+ T cells from blood. The CDR3 DNA is TGTGCCACCAGCAGAGATCCCGGGACAAGCAATCAGTCCCAGCATTTT. This codes for CATSRDPGTSNQSQHF.